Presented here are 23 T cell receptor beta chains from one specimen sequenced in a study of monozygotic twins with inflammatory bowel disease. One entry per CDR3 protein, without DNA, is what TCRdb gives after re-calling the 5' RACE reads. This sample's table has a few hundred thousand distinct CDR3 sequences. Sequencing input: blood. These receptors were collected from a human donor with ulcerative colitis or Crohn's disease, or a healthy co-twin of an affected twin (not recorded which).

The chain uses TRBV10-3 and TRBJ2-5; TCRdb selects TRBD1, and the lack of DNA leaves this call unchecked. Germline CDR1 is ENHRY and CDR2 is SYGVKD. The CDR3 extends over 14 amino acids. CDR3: CGISDATGAETQYF.

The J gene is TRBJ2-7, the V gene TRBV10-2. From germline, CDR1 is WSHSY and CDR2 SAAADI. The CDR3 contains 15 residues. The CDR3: CASRETTGDSYEQYF.

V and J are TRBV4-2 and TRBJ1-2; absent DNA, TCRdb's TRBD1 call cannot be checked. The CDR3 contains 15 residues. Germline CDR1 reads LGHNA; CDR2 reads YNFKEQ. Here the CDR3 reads CASSQGTGRSYGYTF.

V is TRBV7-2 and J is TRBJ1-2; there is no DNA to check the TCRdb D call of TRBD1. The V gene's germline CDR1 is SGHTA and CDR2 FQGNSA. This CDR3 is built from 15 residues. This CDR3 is CASRPTGTSNYGYTF. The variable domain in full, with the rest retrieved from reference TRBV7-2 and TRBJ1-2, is GAGVSQSPSNKVTEKGKDVELRCDPISGHTALYWYRQSLGQGLEFLIYFQGNSAPDKSGLPSDRFSAERTGGSVSTLTIQRTQQEDSAVYLCASRPTGTSNYGYTFGSGTRLTVV.

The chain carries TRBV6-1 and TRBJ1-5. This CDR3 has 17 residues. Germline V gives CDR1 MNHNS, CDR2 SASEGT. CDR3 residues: CASRSAAGGTSNQPQHF.

CDR3 residues: CASRQDTGWTTVELFF. V gene TRBV4-3 combines with J gene TRBJ2-2; the TRBD1 assignment by TCRdb is unverifiable without DNA. The germline V gene encodes CDR1 LGHNA and CDR2 YSLEER. The CDR3 spans 16 residues.

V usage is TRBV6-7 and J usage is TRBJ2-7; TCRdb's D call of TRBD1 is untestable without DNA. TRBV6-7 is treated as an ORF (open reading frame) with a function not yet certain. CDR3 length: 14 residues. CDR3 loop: CASSPGTETYEQYF.

The chain's CDR3 is CASRGLGNQPQHF. The chain is built from TRBV27 and TRBJ1-5; TCRdb picks TRBD1, but there is no DNA to check that call. Germline V gives CDR1 MNHEY, CDR2 SMNVEV (reference sequence). The length of the CDR3 is 13 residues.

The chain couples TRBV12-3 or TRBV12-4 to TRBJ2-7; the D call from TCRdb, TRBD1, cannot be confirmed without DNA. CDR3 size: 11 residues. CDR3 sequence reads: CASSSPGEQYF.

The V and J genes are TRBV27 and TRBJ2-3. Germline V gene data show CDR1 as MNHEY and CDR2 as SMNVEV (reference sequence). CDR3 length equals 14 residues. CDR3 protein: CASSFFGGTDTQYF.

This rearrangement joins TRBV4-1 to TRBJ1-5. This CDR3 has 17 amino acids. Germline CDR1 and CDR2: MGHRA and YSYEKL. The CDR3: CASSQDGRGNSNQPQHF.

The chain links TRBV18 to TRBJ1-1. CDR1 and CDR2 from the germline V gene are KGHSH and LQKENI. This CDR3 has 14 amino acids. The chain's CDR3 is CASSPRDMNTEAFF. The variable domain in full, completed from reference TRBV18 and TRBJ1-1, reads NAGVMQNPRHLVRRRGQEARLRCSPMKGHSHVYWYRQLPEEGLKFMVYLQKENIIDESGMPKERFSAEFPKEGPSILRIQQVVRGDSAAYFCASSPRDMNTEAFFGQGTRLTVV.

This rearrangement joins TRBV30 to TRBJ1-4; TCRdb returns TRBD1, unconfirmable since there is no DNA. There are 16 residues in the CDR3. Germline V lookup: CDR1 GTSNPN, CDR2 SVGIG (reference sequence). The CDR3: CAWTRPGTGSNEKLFF.

Here the CDR3 reads CSVEGQGDQPQHF. The V call is TRBV29-1, the J call TRBJ1-5; TCRdb's D gene call, TRBD1, goes unchecked for lack of DNA. The CDR3 spans 13 residues. Germline V CDR1 and CDR2: SQVTM, ANQGSEA. The full variable domain, rest sourced from reference TRBV29-1 and TRBJ1-5, is SAVISQKPSRDICQRGTSLTIQCQVDSQVTMMFWYRQQPGQSLTLIATANQGSEATYESGFVIDKFPISRPNLTFSTLTVSNMSPEDSSIYLCSVEGQGDQPQHFGDGTRLSIL.

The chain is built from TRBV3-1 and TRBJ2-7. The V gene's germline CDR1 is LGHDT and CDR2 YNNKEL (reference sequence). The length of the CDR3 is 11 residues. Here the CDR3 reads CASSPKYEQYF.

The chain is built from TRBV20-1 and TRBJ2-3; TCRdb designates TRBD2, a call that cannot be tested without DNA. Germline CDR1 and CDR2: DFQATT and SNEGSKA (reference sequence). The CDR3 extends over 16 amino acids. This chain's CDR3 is CSAITEGLAGTDTQYF.

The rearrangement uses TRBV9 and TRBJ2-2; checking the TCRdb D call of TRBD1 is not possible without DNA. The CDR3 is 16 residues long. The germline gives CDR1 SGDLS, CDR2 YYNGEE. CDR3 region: CASSVAGGAGTGELFF.

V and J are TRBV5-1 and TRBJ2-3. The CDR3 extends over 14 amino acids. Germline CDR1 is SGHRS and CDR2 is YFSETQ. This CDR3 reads CASSLDFPTDTQYF.

CDR3 sequence: CSVEGSGGPSYYEQYF. This chain uses TRBV29-1 with TRBJ2-7; TCRdb designates TRBD2, a call that cannot be tested without DNA. There are 16 residues in the CDR3. The germline V gene has CDR1 SQVTM and CDR2 ANQGSEA.

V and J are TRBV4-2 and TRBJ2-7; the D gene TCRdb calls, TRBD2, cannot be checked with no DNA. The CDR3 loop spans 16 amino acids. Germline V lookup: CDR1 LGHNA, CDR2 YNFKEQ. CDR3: CASSQLAGGSSYEQYF.

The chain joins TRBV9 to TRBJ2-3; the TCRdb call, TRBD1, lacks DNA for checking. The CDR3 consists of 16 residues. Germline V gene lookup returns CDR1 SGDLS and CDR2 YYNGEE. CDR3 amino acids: CASSVVGPGATNTQYF.

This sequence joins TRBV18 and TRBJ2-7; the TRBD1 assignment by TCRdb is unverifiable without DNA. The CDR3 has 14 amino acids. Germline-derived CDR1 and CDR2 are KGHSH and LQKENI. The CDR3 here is CASSLDRALDEQYF.

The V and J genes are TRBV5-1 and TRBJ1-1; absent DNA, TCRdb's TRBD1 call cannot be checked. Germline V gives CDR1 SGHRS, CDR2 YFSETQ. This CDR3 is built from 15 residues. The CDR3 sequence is CASSLYRTAITEAFF.